Sequencing of this T cell receptor (beta chain) was carried out in a study of STAT5B mutations in CD4+ large granular lymphocyte leukemia. General observations from the study: Compared with healthy controls (2/35), patient top clones favored TRBV06 (8/27).

This clone is medium-sized by share. The antigen remains unidentified. In the authors' methods: A clonotype over 5% of the repertoire counted as a possible leukemic clone, 59 overall. Method: immunoSEQ multiplex PCR; TCRdb's copy keeps in-frame clones and lacks some. V and J calls and clone size come straight from that table; D and trimming were deduced from the DNA. The sample carries several thousand clones, around 75% recorded once. The germline V gene encodes CDR1 SNHLY and CDR2 FYNNEI. This CDR3 is 16 amino acids long. Trimming took 4 bases from V and 3 from J; bases not matched to a gene: 9. CD4+ T-LGLL patients came from Padova, Helsinki and Shinshu hematology units.

Specimen: PBMCs. V is TRBV2 and J is TRBJ1-5; 7 nucleotides align to TRBD1. The clonotype was recovered from an older woman with CD4+ T-cell large granular lymphocyte leukemia. The CDR3 loop reads CASSAQKGGLNQPQHF. CDR3 nucleotides: TGTGCCAGCAGTGCACAGAAAGGGGGCCTCAATCAGCCCCAGCATTTT. The full variable domain, rest sourced from reference TRBV2 and TRBJ1-5, is EPEVTQTPSHQVTQMGQEVILRCVPISNHLYFYWYRQILGQKVEFLVSFYNNEISEKSEIFDDQFSVERPDGSNFTLKIRSTKLEDSAMYFCASSAQKGGLNQPQHFGDGTRLSIL.